Listed here are 15 T cell receptor beta chains from one sample, sequenced in a study of CXCR3-negative and CXCR3-positive naive CD8 T cells. The TRB libraries of cDNA were built by UMI-labeled 5' RACE. TCRdb reworked the 5' RACE reads into one entry per CDR3 protein, no DNA. The sample totals around 96,000 distinct CDR3 sequences. Sequencing was carried out using naive CXCR3- CD8+ T cells from blood. Described subset: CD45RO-CCR7+CD27+CD95- naive CD8+ T cells lacking CXCR3 (TNR3-). Every receptor here comes from a human donor in good health. Some clones in this sample may be carry-over from other donors' samples.

J is TRBJ2-1 and V is TRBV30; TCRdb picks TRBD1, but there is no DNA to check that call. Looked up from germline, CDR1 is GTSNPN and CDR2 is SVGIG (reference sequence). The CDR3 length is 14 residues. The CDR3 sequence is CAWSAGRGDNEQFF.

V and J are TRBV20-1 and TRBJ2-4; TCRdb proposes TRBD1, but this gene call is untestable without DNA. The germline CDR1 and CDR2 sequences are DFQATT and SNEGSKA (reference sequence). CDR3 length: 18 residues. The CDR3 sequence is CSARGPQTGGDSKNIQYF.

V gene TRBV5-1 combines with J gene TRBJ2-1; there is no DNA to check the TCRdb D call of TRBD2. Germline CDR1 SGHRS, CDR2 YFSETQ. This CDR3 is built from 16 residues. The CDR3 loop reads CASSLAREVSYNEQFF.

The chain carries TRBV10-2 and TRBJ2-1; TCRdb lists TRBD2, though no DNA is available to test this call. CDR1 is WSHSY, CDR2 SAAADI, per germline. There are 17 residues in the CDR3. CDR3 in amino acids: CASSGVAGGPMGNEQFF.

J is TRBJ2-3 and V is TRBV29-1. Per the germline V gene, CDR1 is SQVTM and CDR2 is ANQGSEA. CDR3 size: 12 residues. The CDR3: CSVEVQTDTQYF.

V is TRBV7-6 and J is TRBJ2-5; TCRdb's D call, TRBD1, is unchecked because there is no DNA. The CDR3 totals 13 residues. Germline lookup yields CDR1 SGHVS and CDR2 FNYEAQ. The CDR3 here is CASSYPGEETQYF.

This chain's CDR3 is CAIPSKAGKGPNTGELFF. The chain combines TRBV10-3 with TRBJ2-2; TCRdb's assignment of TRBD2 cannot be checked, as there is no DNA. The CDR3 has 18 residues. Germline CDR1 and CDR2: ENHRY and SYGVKD.

The chain recombines TRBV28 with TRBJ1-2; the TRBD1 assignment by TCRdb is unverifiable without DNA. The CDR3 contains 16 residues. The germline CDR1 and CDR2 sequences are MDHEN and SYDVKM. The CDR3 here is CASSLRWTVVNYGYTF.

The chain links TRBV29-1 to TRBJ2-3. Germline CDR1 is SQVTM and CDR2 is ANQGSEA. The CDR3 sequence is 13 residues long. CDR3 sequence: CSAETVLEDTQYF.

The chain joins TRBV20-1 to TRBJ1-2. Germline V gene data show CDR1 as DFQATT and CDR2 as SNEGSKA (reference sequence). This CDR3 contains 14 residues. Here the CDR3 reads CSASNQAHSGGYTF.

The chain links TRBV12-3 or TRBV12-4 to TRBJ2-2; the D call from TCRdb, TRBD1, cannot be confirmed without DNA. The CDR3 length is 15 residues. CDR3 in amino acids: CASTSLLQGTGELFF.

The chain combines TRBV29-1 with TRBJ2-2; TCRdb names TRBD1, which stays unverified in the absence of DNA. Germline V lookup: CDR1 SQVTM, CDR2 ANQGSEA. The length of the CDR3 is 12 residues. The CDR3 sequence: CSGTGGTGELFF.

V gene TRBV9 combines with J gene TRBJ2-1; TCRdb gives TRBD1 as the D gene, but with no DNA this cannot be confirmed. Germline loops: CDR1 SGDLS, CDR2 YYNGEE. CDR3 size: 13 residues. CDR3 residues: CASSVGGNNEQFF.

The chain is built from TRBV28 and TRBJ1-4; TCRdb selects TRBD1, and the lack of DNA leaves this call unchecked. The CDR3 length is 14 residues. Germline V gene data show CDR1 as MDHEN and CDR2 as SYDVKM. This CDR3 reads CASSSDRGDEKLFF.

This chain connects TRBV28 to TRBJ2-7. CDR1 is MDHEN and CDR2 is SYDVKM in the germline V gene. The length of the CDR3 is 13 residues. This chain's CDR3 is CASSLDSSYEQYF. Using reference TRBV28 and TRBJ2-7 for the parts outside the CDR3, the full variable domain is DVKVTQSSRYLVKRTGEKVFLECVQDMDHENMFWYRQDPGLGLRLIYFSYDVKMKEKGDIPEGYSVSREKKERFSLILESASTNQTSMYLCASSLDSSYEQYFGPGTRLTVT.